This TCR beta chain was sequenced in a study of shared clonotypes between healthy human individuals (dated by TCRdb to the early 2020s). Background for the entire study: The cohort comprised a couple of women and a few men aged 18 to 49 years. For each donor, CD4 naive and CD4 memory were each given three plates, CD8 naive was given two plates, and CD8 memory was given one plate. The study deeply sequenced blood TCR repertoires of roughly five healthy adults to estimate repertoire size and the extent of clonotype sharing between individuals. To increase sequencing depth and limit assay-specific biases, different laboratories used diverse techniques to prepare libraries and sequence TCR repertoires. Between about 0.85 and 10 billion PBMCs per donor were obtained by leukapheresis.

The study at large found these results: Compared with non-shared clonotypes, clonotypes shared by all four sorted-subset donors had higher generation probabilities. When a handful of donors were compared, the shared fraction of clonotypes was about 5.4% for naive CD4, over 3% for naive CD8, 2.3% for memory CD4, and around 0.4% for memory CD8. Estimated clonotype richness was generally larger for naive than for memory subsets. The small number of donors limited the genetic and exposure-history diversity represented. Only blood was sampled, and tissue TCR repertoires likely differ from those in blood. Based on pairwise subsampling, the degree of clonotype sharing among donors was expected to be affected by sequencing depth. Even with the large sequencing depth, rarefaction of the sorted-subset datasets indicated that sequencing was incomplete.

TCR CDR3 regions were amplified from genomic DNA by multiplex PCR using the deep immunoSEQ assay. For each cell subset, the extracted genomic DNA was distributed evenly across all wells of several immunoSEQ 96-well plates, and each plate served as one replicate. For sorted subsets, roughly 200 ng of genomic DNA, equivalent to some 30,000 T cell genomes, went into each replicate PCR. Purified libraries were measured with a Qubit 3.0 fluorometer, size-checked on a Bioanalyzer 2100, and measured again with the KAPA Library Quantification kit. Every immunoSEQ 96-well plate was sequenced on a dedicated single-read 150-cycle Illumina NextSeq 550 flow cell. Per the authors' processing: Because only junctional sequences without quality scores were contained in the immunoSEQ output, filtering matching that applied to full-length reads could not be performed. Sequences were annotated with PyIR, a Python wrapper for IgBLAST v1.9, and V/J genes and CDR3 were assigned using IMGT germline references. Reads with weak V/J assignments (E-value above 1e-6), missing CDR3, stop codons, out-of-frame junctions, or ambiguous translated residues were removed. V3J clonotypes were defined as sequences sharing an identical inferred V gene, J gene, and CDR3 amino acid sequence. The percentage overlap between two repertoires was calculated by dividing the number of shared unique clonotypes by the size of the smaller repertoire. RTK rarefaction, the Chao1 estimator, and Recon v2.1 estimates of unobserved clonotypes were used to assess repertoire richness. OLGA was used to compute generation probabilities for all TCRbeta clonotypes that the gDNA method yielded from several donors. Sourced from immuneACCESS, this table was stored by TCRdb with only in-frame sequences that have V and J called. A share of the clones is absent; for the studies checked, an unresolved V gene accounts for under half, and the remainder has no known explanation. For V, J and clone size, that table is used; D and trimming come from the DNA. This sample is represented by approximately 100,000 clones; roughly 70% of them were singletons. The top ten hold about 23% of the sample.

CDR1 MRHNA and CDR2 SNTAGT were looked up in the germline V gene. Including the terminal cysteine and phenylalanine, the CDR3 comprises 15 residues. Just CDR3 DNA is preserved here, 45 bases in frame from base 1. Donors were healthy HIV-negative adults with no recently reported acute infections or vaccinations. Every donor was a Caucasian adult residing in Nashville, Tennessee, USA. The CD8 memory samples were a combination of magnetically selected CD45RO+ cells and CCR7-negative CD45RA+ effector memory (TemRA) cells. After blood collection by leukapheresis, PBMCs were isolated using Ficoll-Histopaque density gradient centrifugation and then cryopreserved in the vapor phase of liquid nitrogen. Purity and quantity of every magnetically sorted T cell population were checked by analytical flow cytometry. Genomic DNA was isolated from each sorted fraction and quantified by UV absorbance on a Nanodrop 2000c.

Notes on this clone: There is no known antigen for this receptor. Base quality data are lacking; no much larger clone is found one base away.

This sequence originates from a woman between 25 and 40 years old in good health. The chain is encoded by TRBV6-4 joined to TRBJ2-5, and 9 junction bases match TRBD1. The last part of the DNA fits TRBJ2-7 better; the J call may be wrong. Material for sequencing was memory CD8+ T cells sorted from blood. The label giving this sample's cell subset or site can be read as: CD45RO+ cells pooled with CCR7-negative TemRA cells. The nucleotides are TGTGCCAGCAGTGAAGCGACAGGGGGACACTACGAGCAGTACTTC. It encodes CASSEATGGHYEQYF.